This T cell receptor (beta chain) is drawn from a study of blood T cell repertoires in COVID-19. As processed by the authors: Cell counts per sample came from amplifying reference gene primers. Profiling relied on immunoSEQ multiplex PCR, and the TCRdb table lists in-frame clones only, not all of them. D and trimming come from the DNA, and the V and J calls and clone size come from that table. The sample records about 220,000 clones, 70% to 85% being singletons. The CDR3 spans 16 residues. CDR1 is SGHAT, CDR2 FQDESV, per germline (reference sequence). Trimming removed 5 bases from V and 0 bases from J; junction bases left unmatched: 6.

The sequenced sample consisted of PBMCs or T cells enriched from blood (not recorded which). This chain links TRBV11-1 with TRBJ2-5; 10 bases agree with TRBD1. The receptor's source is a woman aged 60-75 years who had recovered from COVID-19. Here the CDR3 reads CASSERGQGYQETQYF. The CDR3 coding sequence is TGTGCCAGCAGCGAGAGGGGACAGGGGTACCAAGAGACCCAGTACTTC. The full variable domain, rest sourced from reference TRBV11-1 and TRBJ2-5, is EAEVAQSPRYKITEKSQAVAFWCDPISGHATLYWYRQILGQGPELLVQFQDESVVDDSQLPKDRFSAERLKGVDSTLKIQPAELGDSAMYLCASSERGQGYQETQYFGPGTRLLVL.